These T cell receptor beta chains were read from a single sample in a study of human T cells and chemical hapten exposure. Each CDR3 protein is one row after TCRdb ran MiXCR on the RACE reads. The data show 95,000 or so distinct CDR3 sequences, 10% to 12% seen once. The input for sequencing was whole blood, taken in connection with sensitization to the hapten diphenylcyclopropenone (DPC). The receptors here all came from a woman in her 40s with alopecia areata. Some clones in this sample may be carry-over from other donors' samples. CDR3s include the opening cysteine and the closing phenylalanine or tryptophan. Fields, in order: J gene, V gene, D gene, clone size, CDR3 protein, CDR3 DNA. D genes are given only for firm matches. A clone size is listed for some rows: how often the clone was seen (once, few, many), or a class if it is expanded.

j_call: TRBJ2-4; v_call: TRBV20-1; d_call: NA; clone_size: few; cdr3_aa: CSASTFPDSGLTGKNIQYF; cdr3_nt: TGCAGTGCTAGTACCTTTCCGGACTCCGGGCTGACGGGCAAAAACATTCAGTACTTC
j_call: TRBJ2-2; v_call: TRBV3-1; d_call: NA; clone_size: NA; cdr3_aa: CASSRDISIGELFF; cdr3_nt: TGTGCCAGCAGCCGGGACATTTCAATCGGGGAGCTGTTTTTT
j_call: TRBJ2-3; v_call: TRBV12-3/TRBV12-4; d_call: TRBD1; clone_size: NA; cdr3_aa: CASSLTGKGTDTQYF; cdr3_nt: TGTGCCAGCAGTCTGACAGGGAAAGGCACAGATACGCAGTATTTT
j_call: TRBJ1-6; v_call: TRBV20-1; d_call: NA; clone_size: many; cdr3_aa: CSASPFRETYSPLHF; cdr3_nt: TGCAGTGCTAGTCCATTCAGGGAAACGTATTCACCCCTCCACTTT
j_call: TRBJ2-3; v_call: TRBV10-3; d_call: NA; clone_size: many; cdr3_aa: CATRPPSPDTQYF; cdr3_nt: TGTGCCACGCGGCCCCCGTCACCAGATACGCAGTATTTT
j_call: TRBJ2-1; v_call: TRBV19; d_call: TRBD2; clone_size: many; cdr3_aa: CASSILAGGYGEQFF; cdr3_nt: TGTGCCAGTAGTATACTAGCGGGAGGATATGGTGAGCAGTTCTTC
j_call: TRBJ2-7; v_call: TRBV5-1; d_call: NA; clone_size: NA; cdr3_aa: CASSLAGQKFHEQYF; cdr3_nt: TGCGCCAGCAGCTTGGCCGGACAGAAGTTTCACGAGCAGTACTTC
j_call: TRBJ2-2; v_call: TRBV6-1; d_call: NA; clone_size: many; cdr3_aa: CASSELGYTGELFF; cdr3_nt: TGTGCCAGCAGTGAATTGGGCTACACCGGGGAGCTGTTTTTT
j_call: TRBJ2-6; v_call: TRBV9; d_call: NA; clone_size: NA; cdr3_aa: CASTNSGANVLTF; cdr3_nt: TGTGCCAGCACCAACTCTGGGGCCAACGTCCTGACTTTC
j_call: TRBJ2-2; v_call: TRBV28; d_call: NA; clone_size: few; cdr3_aa: CASTPRGPMETGELFF; cdr3_nt: TGTGCCAGCACCCCGCGTGGCCCAATGGAGACCGGGGAGCTGTTTTTT
j_call: TRBJ1-3; v_call: TRBV7-9; d_call: NA; clone_size: many; cdr3_aa: CASSQGLGNTIYF; cdr3_nt: TGTGCCAGCAGCCAGGGGCTTGGAAACACCATATATTTT
j_call: TRBJ1-2; v_call: TRBV29-1; d_call: NA; clone_size: NA; cdr3_aa: CSVEHQGDGYTF; cdr3_nt: TGCAGCGTTGAACACCAGGGAGATGGCTACACCTTC
j_call: TRBJ2-7; v_call: TRBV10-2; d_call: NA; clone_size: NA; cdr3_aa: CASKVGDTYEQYF; cdr3_nt: TGCGCCAGCAAGGTAGGGGATACGTACGAGCAGTACTTC
j_call: TRBJ2-7; v_call: TRBV11-2; d_call: NA; clone_size: few; cdr3_aa: CASSLLPGKLSYEQYF; cdr3_nt: TGTGCCAGCAGCTTATTGCCCGGGAAGCTATCCTACGAGCAGTACTTC
j_call: TRBJ2-3; v_call: TRBV12-3/TRBV12-4; d_call: NA; clone_size: NA; cdr3_aa: CASSGRGAPTDTQYF; cdr3_nt: TGTGCCAGCAGCGGCCGGGGGGCCCCCACAGATACGCAGTATTTT
j_call: TRBJ1-5; v_call: TRBV6-5; d_call: NA; clone_size: many; cdr3_aa: CATRRDASNQPQHF; cdr3_nt: TGTGCCACCAGGAGGGATGCGAGCAATCAGCCCCAGCATTTT
j_call: TRBJ2-6; v_call: TRBV7-9; d_call: NA; clone_size: few; cdr3_aa: CASSDTSGANVLTF; cdr3_nt: TGTGCCAGCAGTGACACCTCTGGGGCCAACGTCCTGACTTTC
j_call: TRBJ2-7; v_call: TRBV6-6; d_call: NA; clone_size: few; cdr3_aa: CASILGPSYEQYF; cdr3_nt: TGTGCCAGCATCTTGGGCCCCTCCTACGAGCAGTACTTC
j_call: TRBJ2-1; v_call: TRBV11-3; d_call: TRBD2; clone_size: NA; cdr3_aa: CASSGKAGTSGNDNEQFF; cdr3_nt: TGTGCCAGCAGCGGTAAGGCTGGGACTAGCGGGAATGACAATGAGCAGTTCTTC
j_call: TRBJ1-6; v_call: TRBV4-3; d_call: TRBD1; clone_size: NA; cdr3_aa: CTSSQVTGRNSPLHF; cdr3_nt: TGCACCAGCAGCCAAGTGACAGGGCGTAATTCACCCCTCCACTTT
j_call: TRBJ1-5; v_call: TRBV19; d_call: NA; clone_size: NA; cdr3_aa: CASSIDLSWTNQPQHF; cdr3_nt: TGTGCCAGTAGTATAGATCTCAGTTGGACCAATCAGCCCCAGCATTTT
j_call: TRBJ1-4; v_call: TRBV28; d_call: NA; clone_size: many; cdr3_aa: CASSFPPTNEKLFF; cdr3_nt: TGTGCCAGCAGTTTCCCTCCGACGAATGAAAAACTGTTTTTT
j_call: TRBJ2-1; v_call: TRBV6-2/TRBV6-3; d_call: NA; clone_size: many; cdr3_aa: CASSPGLHEQFF; cdr3_nt: TGTGCCAGCAGCCCGGGCCTCCATGAGCAGTTCTTC
j_call: TRBJ2-2; v_call: TRBV24-1; d_call: TRBD1; clone_size: many; cdr3_aa: CATSDFGDRGRTGELFF; cdr3_nt: TGTGCCACCAGTGATTTTGGGGACAGGGGGCGAACCGGGGAGCTGTTTTTT
j_call: TRBJ2-1; v_call: TRBV14; d_call: NA; clone_size: few; cdr3_aa: CASSLRAGTFSNEQFF; cdr3_nt: TGTGCCAGCAGCCTCCGGGCGGGGACTTTCTCTAATGAGCAGTTCTTC
j_call: TRBJ2-7; v_call: TRBV7-2; d_call: TRBD2; clone_size: few; cdr3_aa: CASSYLLTSGSYEQYF; cdr3_nt: TGTGCCAGCAGCTACCTACTGACTAGCGGCTCCTACGAGCAGTACTTC
j_call: TRBJ2-7; v_call: TRBV7-8; d_call: TRBD1; clone_size: few; cdr3_aa: CASSDRGPSSYEQYF; cdr3_nt: TGTGCCAGCAGCGACAGGGGACCTAGCTCCTACGAGCAGTACTTC
j_call: TRBJ1-4; v_call: TRBV19; d_call: TRBD1; clone_size: many; cdr3_aa: CASRRQGAGYEKLFF; cdr3_nt: TGTGCCAGTAGACGACAGGGGGCTGGATATGAAAAACTGTTTTTT
j_call: TRBJ2-5; v_call: TRBV5-1; d_call: NA; clone_size: NA; cdr3_aa: CASSFNKETQYF; cdr3_nt: TGCGCCAGCAGCTTTAACAAAGAGACCCAGTACTTC
j_call: TRBJ1-2; v_call: TRBV14; d_call: NA; clone_size: many; cdr3_aa: CASSQVGAEANYGYTF; cdr3_nt: TGTGCCAGCAGCCAAGTGGGGGCGGAAGCTAACTATGGCTACACCTTC
j_call: TRBJ2-2; v_call: TRBV19; d_call: NA; clone_size: many; cdr3_aa: CASSPNPGVGGELFF; cdr3_nt: TGTGCCAGTAGTCCCAACCCAGGGGTAGGCGGGGAGCTGTTTTTT
j_call: TRBJ1-1; v_call: TRBV28; d_call: NA; clone_size: few; cdr3_aa: CATRSGLAEAFF; cdr3_nt: TGTGCCACCCGTTCCGGCCTCGCTGAAGCTTTCTTT
j_call: TRBJ2-7; v_call: TRBV6-6; d_call: TRBD1; clone_size: NA; cdr3_aa: CASSGRQGSSYEQYF; cdr3_nt: TGTGCCAGCAGCGGAAGACAGGGAAGCTCCTACGAGCAGTACTTC
j_call: TRBJ2-5; v_call: TRBV7-2; d_call: TRBD2; clone_size: NA; cdr3_aa: CASSLELGRVETQYF; cdr3_nt: TGTGCCAGCAGCTTAGAACTAGGGAGGGTTGAGACCCAGTACTTC
j_call: TRBJ2-3; v_call: TRBV28; d_call: NA; clone_size: many; cdr3_aa: CASNVGRSDTQYF; cdr3_nt: TGTGCCAGCAATGTCGGGAGATCAGATACGCAGTATTTT
j_call: TRBJ1-2; v_call: TRBV7-2; d_call: NA; clone_size: many; cdr3_aa: CASSLAAPGDYGYTF; cdr3_nt: TGTGCCAGCAGCTTAGCGGCCCCTGGGGACTATGGCTACACCTTC
j_call: TRBJ1-1; v_call: TRBV6-5; d_call: NA; clone_size: many; cdr3_aa: CASSYAVTRTVNTEAFF; cdr3_nt: TGTGCCAGCAGTTACGCGGTAACACGGACAGTAAACACTGAAGCTTTCTTT
j_call: TRBJ2-1; v_call: TRBV9; d_call: TRBD2; clone_size: many; cdr3_aa: CASSARTSGRGSNEQFF; cdr3_nt: TGTGCCAGCAGCGCCCGGACTAGCGGGAGAGGATCAAATGAGCAGTTCTTC
j_call: TRBJ2-3; v_call: TRBV29-1; d_call: NA; clone_size: NA; cdr3_aa: CSGFGAGHTDTQYF; cdr3_nt: TGCAGCGGGTTCGGAGCGGGCCACACAGATACGCAGTATTTT
j_call: TRBJ1-6; v_call: TRBV10-2; d_call: NA; clone_size: few; cdr3_aa: CASRVIHPPGAPLHF; cdr3_nt: TGCGCCAGCAGGGTCATACACCCACCCGGAGCACCCCTCCACTTT
j_call: TRBJ1-5; v_call: TRBV7-9; d_call: TRBD1; clone_size: NA; cdr3_aa: CASSQGQERNQPQHF; cdr3_nt: TGTGCCAGCAGCCAAGGACAGGAGAGAAATCAGCCCCAGCATTTT
j_call: TRBJ1-3; v_call: TRBV29-1; d_call: TRBD1; clone_size: NA; cdr3_aa: CSVEDGQGAGNTIYF; cdr3_nt: TGCAGCGTTGAAGATGGGCAGGGGGCGGGAAACACCATATATTTT
j_call: TRBJ2-1; v_call: TRBV2; d_call: NA; clone_size: NA; cdr3_aa: CASKVRQGSYNEQFF; cdr3_nt: TGTGCCAGCAAAGTCCGGCAGGGGAGCTACAATGAGCAGTTCTTC